What follows are 16 T cell receptor beta chains derived from one specimen sequenced in a study of identical twins. One entry per CDR3 protein results from TCRdb running MiXCR on the 5' RACE reads. Here the sample spans around 490,000 distinct CDR3 sequences, roughly an eighth being singletons. The data were also submitted as part of a second study, on yellow fever vaccine responses in identical twins.

The sequenced sample was CD4+ T cells sorted from blood. These receptors all come from a woman aged 18-30 years in good health.

This clonotype was observed a handful of times. The V call is TRBV5-1, the J call TRBJ2-5; D gene uncertain. Germline lookup yields CDR1 SGHRS and CDR2 YFSETQ. Trimming pared 4 bases from V and 3 bases from J, leaving 16 bases between. This CDR3 has 15 amino acids. The CDR3 DNA sequence: TGCGCCAGCAGCCTAATGCTGAAGACCGAAGAGACCCAGTACTTC. Encoded protein: CASSLMLKTEETQYF.

This clonotype has more than one count but fewer than ten. V and J are TRBV12-3 or TRBV12-4 and TRBJ2-4; D might be TRBD2 (7 bases). Trimming shortened V by 8 bases and J by 12 bases, and 20 bases separated the two germline ends. This CDR3 comprises 13 residues. The CDR3 DNA reads TGTGCCAGCGGGGGGGCGGGACCCGGGAGTCAGTACTTC. Its translation is CASGGAGPGSQYF.

This chain uses TRBV6-1 with TRBJ2-2; 7 bases map to TRBD1. This CDR3 has 14 amino acids. Germline V lookup: CDR1 MNHNS, CDR2 SASEGT. J lost 2 bases, V lost 6 bases, and 3 bases had no gene match. Here the CDR3 reads CASRGTDNTGELFF. In DNA form, the CDR3 reads TGTGCCAGCAGGGGGACAGATAACACCGGGGAGCTGTTTTTT.

This chain joins TRBV4-3 and TRBJ2-5; D uncertain. The germline CDR1 and CDR2 sequences are LGHNA and YSLEER. This CDR3 has 14 residues. Trimming removed 0 bases from V and 2 bases from J, with 7 bases in between. This chain's CDR3 is CASSQEGGQETQYF. CDR3 DNA sequence: TGCGCCAGCAGCCAAGAAGGTGGGCAAGAGACCCAGTACTTC.

This clonotype was found many times. The chain couples TRBV6-5 to TRBJ2-7; 11 nucleotides agree with TRBD1. The CDR3 has 15 amino acids. The V gene end was trimmed by 0 bases and the J gene end by 9 bases; junction bases not matched to a gene: 7. Germline CDR1 reads MNHEY; CDR2 reads SVGAGI. In nucleotides, the CDR3 is TGTGCCAGCAGTTACTCGGATAAGGACAGGGGGCTGCAGTACTTC. Amino acid sequence: CASSYSDKDRGLQYF.

The rearrangement links TRBV11-3 to TRBJ2-2, with unresolved D. The CDR3 contains 15 residues. V was shortened by 5 bases and J by 3 bases, with 13 bases between the two germline ends. CDR1 and CDR2 from the germline V gene are SGHNT and YENEEA. The CDR3 nucleotides are TGTGCCAGCAGCCCAGGAGCGAGTGACACCGGGGAGCTGTTTTTT. This codes for CASSPGASDTGELFF.

This clonotype was picked up a small number of times. J is TRBJ2-7 and V is TRBV12-3 or TRBV12-4; TRBD1 aligns across 7 bases. After removal of 3 bases from V and 3 bases from J, the junction contained 5 bases not matched to a gene. This CDR3 spans 14 amino acids. CDR3 sequence reads: CASSFQGVGYEQYF. The CDR3 nucleotides are TGTGCCAGCAGTTTTCAGGGGGTAGGCTACGAGCAGTACTTC.

There are many counts of this clonotype. J is TRBJ2-2 and V is TRBV7-3, with 7 bases aligning to TRBD1. V shed 0 bases, J shed 2 bases, and the junction held 6 bases outside the gene matches. The germline V gene has CDR1 SGHTA and CDR2 FQGTGA. The CDR3 has 17 residues. The CDR3 spells CASSLTLRQGNTGELFF. The CDR3 bases are TGTGCCAGCAGCTTAACCCTTCGACAGGGCAACACCGGGGAGCTGTTTTTT.

This clonotype was detected ten times or more. This chain connects TRBV11-2 to TRBJ2-7; no clear D gene. V lost 1 base and J lost 6, with 13 bases in between. Germline CDR1 SGHAT, CDR2 FQNNGV. The CDR3 totals 14 residues. CDR3: CASSLGLGIGEQYF. DNA for the CDR3: TGTGCCAGCAGCTTAGGGTTGGGAATTGGCGAGCAGTACTTC. The full variable domain, completed using reference TRBV11-2 and TRBJ2-7, is EAGVAQSPRYKIIEKRQSVAFWCNPISGHATLYWYQQILGQGPKLLIQFQNNGVVDDSQLPKDRFSAERLKGVDSTLKIQPAKLEDSAVYLCASSLGLGIGEQYFGPGTRLTVT.

The CDR3 nucleotides are TGTGCCACCAGTGATGCAGACACCTCCTACGAGCAGTACTTC. Amino acids: CATSDADTSYEQYF. J is TRBJ2-7 and V is TRBV24-1; D not certain. The CDR3 is made up of 14 amino acids. The germline V gene has CDR1 KGHDR and CDR2 SFDVKD. The germline V and J ends were trimmed by 3 bases and 0 bases, with 8 bases remaining between them.

There are a few counts of this clonotype. This chain connects TRBV4-3 to TRBJ2-7; a weak D match, TRBD1 (5 bases). Trimming took 0 bases from V and 3 from J, leaving 9 bases between them. The CDR3 covers 14 residues. Germline CDR1 and CDR2: LGHNA and YSLEER. The CDR3 DNA is TGCGCCAGCAGCCAAGAAGCAGGGAACTACGAGCAGTACTTC. Translating it yields CASSQEAGNYEQYF.

This clonotype was recorded a few times. This chain connects TRBV5-1 to TRBJ2-6, with D perhaps TRBD1 (6 bases). Germline loops: CDR1 SGHRS, CDR2 YFSETQ. Trimming removed 4 bases at V and 3 bases at J, with 8 bases between. The CDR3 length is 14 residues. CDR3 in amino acids: CASSLQGGANVLTF. The CDR3 bases are TGCGCCAGCAGCCTACAGGGTGGGGCCAACGTCCTGACTTTC. The whole variable domain, filled in from reference TRBV5-1 and TRBJ2-6, reads KAGVTQTPRYLIKTRGQQVTLSCSPISGHRSVSWYQQTPGQGLQFLFEYFSETQRNKGNFPGRFSGRQFSNSRSEMNVSTLELGDSALYLCASSLQGGANVLTFGAGSRLTVL.

This clonotype has ten or more counts. The J gene is TRBJ2-3, the V gene TRBV29-1, with 8 bases lining up with TRBD1. The CDR3 covers 13 residues. V lost 6 bases and J lost 5; bases outside the gene matches: 7. Germline V gives CDR1 SQVTM, CDR2 ANQGSEA. The CDR3 DNA sequence: TGCAGCGTCACGGACAGGGCGGGAGATACGCAGTATTTT. This codes for CSVTDRAGDTQYF.

A word on this clonotype: A read error may account for a junction end that differs from germline. The chain combines TRBV5-1 with TRBJ1-3; D gene uncertain. The CDR3 is made up of 15 amino acids. CDR1 and CDR2 from the germline V gene are SGHRS and YFSETQ. The CDR3 coding sequence is TGCGCCAGCAGCTTGGACGGCGGCGCAGGAATCACCATATATTTT. It translates to CASSLDGGAGITIYF.

This chain joins TRBV7-2 and TRBJ2-7; TRBD2 is a possible D gene (5 bases). V was shortened by 2 bases and J by 2 bases, with 19 bases between the two germline ends. CDR1 SGHTA and CDR2 FQGNSA come from the germline V gene. The CDR3 totals 17 residues. The CDR3 bases are TGTGCCAGCAGCTTACACGGGATGGAACCGATCCCCTACGAGCAGTACTTC. It specifies CASSLHGMEPIPYEQYF.

V and J are TRBV12-3 or TRBV12-4 and TRBJ2-2; D is possibly TRBD2 (6 bases). This CDR3 has 13 residues. V lost 6 bases, J lost 5 bases, and 10 bases lay in between. CDR3 in amino acids: CASRRLETGELFF. CDR3 nucleotide sequence: TGTGCCAGCAGACGACTAGAGACCGGGGAGCTGTTTTTT.